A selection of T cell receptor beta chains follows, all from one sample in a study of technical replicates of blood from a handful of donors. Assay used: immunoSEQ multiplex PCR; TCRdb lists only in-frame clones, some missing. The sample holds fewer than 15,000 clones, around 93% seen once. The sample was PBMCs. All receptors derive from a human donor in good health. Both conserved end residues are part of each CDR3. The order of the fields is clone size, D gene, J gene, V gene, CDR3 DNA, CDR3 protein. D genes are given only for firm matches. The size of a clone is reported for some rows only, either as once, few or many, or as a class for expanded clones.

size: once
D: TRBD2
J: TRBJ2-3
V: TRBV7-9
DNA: TGTGCCAGCGCACGCGCAGCGGGAGAAGATACGCAGTATTTT
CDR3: CASARAAGEDTQYF

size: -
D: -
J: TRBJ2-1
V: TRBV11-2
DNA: TGTGCCAGCAGCCCAGACGGAGACAATGAGCAGTTCTTC
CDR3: CASSPDGDNEQFF

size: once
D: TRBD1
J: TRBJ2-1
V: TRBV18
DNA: TGTGCCAGCTCACCACCAACGACAGGGTTCAATGAGCAGTTCTTC
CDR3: CASSPPTTGFNEQFF

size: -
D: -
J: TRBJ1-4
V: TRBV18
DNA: TGTGCCAGCTCACCCACAGGGACAAGGAAAGAGGATGAAAAAAAACTGTTTTTT
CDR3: CASSPTGTRKEDEKKLFF

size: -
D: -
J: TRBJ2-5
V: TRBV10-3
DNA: TGTGCCATCAGTGGTGGCCGGGCCAGAACGGGAGAGCAGTACTTC
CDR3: CAISGGRARTGEQYF

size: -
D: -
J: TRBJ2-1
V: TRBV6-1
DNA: TGTGCCAGCAGTGATATTAGCGGCTCCTACAATGAGCAGTTCTTC
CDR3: CASSDISGSYNEQFF

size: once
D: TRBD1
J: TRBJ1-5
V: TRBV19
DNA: TGTGCCACCGCGACAGGGGGCGAGGGTCAGCCCCAGCATTTT
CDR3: CATATGGEGQPQHF

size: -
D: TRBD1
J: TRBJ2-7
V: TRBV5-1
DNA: TGCGCCAGCAGCGCGTCCGGGACAGGGGTACACGAGCAGTACTTC
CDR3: CASSASGTGVHEQYF

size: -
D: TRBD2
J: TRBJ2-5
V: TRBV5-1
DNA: TGCGCCAGCAGCTTGGAATGGCGGGAGGGACGAGAGACCCAGTACTTC
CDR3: CASSLEWREGRETQYF

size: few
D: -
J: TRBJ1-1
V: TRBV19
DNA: TGTGCCAGTAGTACTCGCTCGGAGGGGTGGGCTTTCTTT
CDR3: CASSTRSEGWAFF

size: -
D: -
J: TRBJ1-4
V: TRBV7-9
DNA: TGTGCCAGCAGCCTATCAAATGAAAAACTGTTTTTT
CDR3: CASSLSNEKLFF

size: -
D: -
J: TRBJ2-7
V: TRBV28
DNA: TGTGTCTCTGGGTCCGTCGGGACCTACGAGCAGTACTTC
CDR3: CVSGSVGTYEQYF

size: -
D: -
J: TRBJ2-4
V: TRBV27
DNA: TGTGCCAGCAGTCCAACGACTAGTTCAAGGAACATTCAGTACTTC
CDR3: CASSPTTSSRNIQYF

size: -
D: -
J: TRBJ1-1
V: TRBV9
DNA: TGTGCCAGCAGCGTAGCAGGGAACACTGAAGCTTTCTTT
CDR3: CASSVAGNTEAFF

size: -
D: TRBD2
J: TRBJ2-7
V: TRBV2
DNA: TGTGCCAGCAGTGAGGGACTAGCGGGACCTAGCGCCGCCTACGAGCAGTACTTC
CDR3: CASSEGLAGPSAAYEQYF

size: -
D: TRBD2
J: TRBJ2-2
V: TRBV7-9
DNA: TGTGCCAGCAGCCCGCTAGCGGGAGCCGGGGAGCTGTTTTTT
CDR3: CASSPLAGAGELFF

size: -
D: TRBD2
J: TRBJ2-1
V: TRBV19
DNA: TGTGCCAGTAGTACCCTAGCGGGGGCCTACAATGAGCAGTTCTTC
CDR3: CASSTLAGAYNEQFF

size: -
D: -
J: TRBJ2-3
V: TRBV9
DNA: TGTGCCAGCAGCGTAGTAATGCGGGACTCCCCAGATACGCAGTATTTT
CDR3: CASSVVMRDSPDTQYF

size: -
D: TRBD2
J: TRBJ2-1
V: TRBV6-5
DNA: TGTGCCAGCGGCCGGCTAGCGGGAACTGAGCAGTTCTTC
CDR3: CASGRLAGTEQFF

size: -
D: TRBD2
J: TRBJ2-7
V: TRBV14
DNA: TGTGCCAGCAGCCAATTCCAGGGTAGCGGGAGTTCCTACGAGCAGTACTTC
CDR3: CASSQFQGSGSSYEQYF

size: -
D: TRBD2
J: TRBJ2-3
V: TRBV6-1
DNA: TGTGCCAGCAGTGAAGCCGGGGCGGGGGGGTTGAATACGCAGTATTTT
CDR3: CASSEAGAGGLNTQYF

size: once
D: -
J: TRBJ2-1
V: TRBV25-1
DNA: TGTGCCAGCACCCCCTCGGTTGGGAGCGAGCAGTTCTTC
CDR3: CASTPSVGSEQFF

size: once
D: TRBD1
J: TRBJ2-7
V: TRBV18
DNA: TGTGCCAGCTCACCACCGTCCAGGGGACAGTACGAGCAGTACTTC
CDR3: CASSPPSRGQYEQYF

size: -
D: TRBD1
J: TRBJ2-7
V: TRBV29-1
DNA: TGCAGCGTTGCAGAAAGGACAGGGGCGTGGGAGCAGTACTTC
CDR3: CSVAERTGAWEQYF

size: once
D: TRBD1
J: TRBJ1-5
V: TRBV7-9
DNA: TGTGCCACCGTAAACCCGAAACAGGGGGATCAGCCCCAGCATTTT
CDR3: CATVNPKQGDQPQHF

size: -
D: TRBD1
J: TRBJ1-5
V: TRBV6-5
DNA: TGTGCCAGCAGTTTGGGACAGGGGGATCAGCCCCAGCATTTT
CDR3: CASSLGQGDQPQHF

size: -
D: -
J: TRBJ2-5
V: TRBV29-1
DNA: TGCAGCGTTGTGGGTGGAGAACTCCAAGAGACCCAGTACTTC
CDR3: CSVVGGELQETQYF

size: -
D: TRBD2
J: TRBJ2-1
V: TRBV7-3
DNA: TGTGCCAGCAGCTCATATGTCGGGCTAGCGGGAGTAAATGAGCAGTTCTTC
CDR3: CASSSYVGLAGVNEQFF

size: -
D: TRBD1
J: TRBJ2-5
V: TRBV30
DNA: TGTGCCTGGAGCTTGGGGACAGGGGGAATGGGAGAGACCCAGTACTTC
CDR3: CAWSLGTGGMGETQYF

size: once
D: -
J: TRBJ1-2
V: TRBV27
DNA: TGTGCCAGCAGTTCCAGACCCCGGGACAACTGGAGTAACTATGGCTACACCTTC
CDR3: CASSSRPRDNWSNYGYTF

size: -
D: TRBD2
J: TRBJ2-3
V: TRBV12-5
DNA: TGTGCTAGTGGCCCAAGCGGGACCAGCACAGATACGCAGTATTTT
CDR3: CASGPSGTSTDTQYF

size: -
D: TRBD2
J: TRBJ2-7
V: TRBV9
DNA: TGTGCCAGCAGCTCTGGGACTACCCACTACGAGCAGTACTTC
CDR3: CASSSGTTHYEQYF

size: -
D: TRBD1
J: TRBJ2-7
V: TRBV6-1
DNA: TGTGCCAGCAGTGATGAGACAGGGGGCTCCTACGAGCAGTACTTC
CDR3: CASSDETGGSYEQYF

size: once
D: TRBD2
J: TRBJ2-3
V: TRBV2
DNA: TGTGCCAGCTTATCAGGACTAGTCGCGCCGGATACGCAGTATTTT
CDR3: CASLSGLVAPDTQYF

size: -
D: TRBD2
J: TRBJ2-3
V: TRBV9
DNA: TGTGCCAGCAGCGTAGGGACTAGCGGGAGTGCGGAAGATACGCAGTATTTT
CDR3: CASSVGTSGSAEDTQYF

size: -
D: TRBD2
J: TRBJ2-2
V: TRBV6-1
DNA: TGTGCCAGCAGTGAAGTGACGGGAGGCACCGGGGAGCTGTTTTTT
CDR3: CASSEVTGGTGELFF

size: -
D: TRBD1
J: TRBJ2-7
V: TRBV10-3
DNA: TGTGCCATCATGCGACAGGGGGCCTACGAGCAGTACTTC
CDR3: CAIMRQGAYEQYF

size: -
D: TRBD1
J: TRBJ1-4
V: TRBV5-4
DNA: TGTGCCAGCAGCCTGGGCCGAATACAGGGGGCTAATGAAAAACTGTTTTTT
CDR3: CASSLGRIQGANEKLFF

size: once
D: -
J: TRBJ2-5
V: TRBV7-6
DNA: TGTGCCAGCAGCTTAGAGGGGGGGCGCGATGAGACCCAGTACTTC
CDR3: CASSLEGGRDETQYF

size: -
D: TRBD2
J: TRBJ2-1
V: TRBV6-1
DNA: TGTGCCAGCAGTGAAGCGTCGGGACTAGCGAGGGAGGGTGAGCAGTTCTTC
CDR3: CASSEASGLAREGEQFF

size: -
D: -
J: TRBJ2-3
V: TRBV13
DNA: TGTGCCAGCAGCCCCGGGACCAGGGGAAACACAGATACGCAGTATTTT
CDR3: CASSPGTRGNTDTQYF

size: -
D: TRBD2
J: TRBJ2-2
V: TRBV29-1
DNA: TGCAGCGTTTCACTAGCGGGACCTGTCACCGGGGAGCTGTTTTTT
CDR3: CSVSLAGPVTGELFF

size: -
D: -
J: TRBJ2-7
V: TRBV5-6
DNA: TGTGCCAGCAGCATGCAGGGGCCCTACGAGCAGTACTTC
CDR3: CASSMQGPYEQYF

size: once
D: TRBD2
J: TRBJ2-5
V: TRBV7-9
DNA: TGTGCCAGCAGCTCCCCCGGGGAGGGGCTGGAGACCCAGTACTTC
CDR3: CASSSPGEGLETQYF

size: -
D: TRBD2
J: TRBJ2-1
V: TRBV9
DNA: TGTGCCAGCAGCGTTCTAGCGGGAGTTCCGTACAATGAGCAGTTCTTC
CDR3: CASSVLAGVPYNEQFF

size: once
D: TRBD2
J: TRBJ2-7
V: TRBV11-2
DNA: TGTGCCAGCAGCTTAGGGGGCAGCGGGAGAGGCGAGCAGTACTTC
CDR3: CASSLGGSGRGEQYF

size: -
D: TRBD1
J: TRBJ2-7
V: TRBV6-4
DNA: TGTGCCAGCAGTGACGTCGACAGGGGGACCTACGAGCAGTACTTC
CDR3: CASSDVDRGTYEQYF

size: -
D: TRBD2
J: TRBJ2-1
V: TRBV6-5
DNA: TGTGCCAGCAGTACCGGACTAGCGGGGAGCGGTGAGCAGTTCTTC
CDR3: CASSTGLAGSGEQFF

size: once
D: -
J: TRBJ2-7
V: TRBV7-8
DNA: TGTGCCAGCAGCTTGTCTAGCAACGAGCAGTACTTC
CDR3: CASSLSSNEQYF

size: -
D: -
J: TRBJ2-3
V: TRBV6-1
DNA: TGTGCCAGCGCCGAGACAACAGATACGCAGTATTTT
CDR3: CASAETTDTQYF

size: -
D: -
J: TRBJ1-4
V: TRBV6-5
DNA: TGTGCCAGCAGTTACTCGATCAGGGATGAAAAACTGTTTTTT
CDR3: CASSYSIRDEKLFF

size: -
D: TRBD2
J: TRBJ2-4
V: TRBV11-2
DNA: TGTGCCAGCAGCTTAGATGTTGCTAGCGGGAGCCAGTACTTC
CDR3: CASSLDVASGSQYF

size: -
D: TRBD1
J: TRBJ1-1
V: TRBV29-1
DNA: TGCAGCGTTGGCAGGGGGTTGGGGACTGAAGCTTTCTTT
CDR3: CSVGRGLGTEAFF

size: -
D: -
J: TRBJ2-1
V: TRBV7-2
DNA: TGTGCCAGCAGCTTCGTCGGTAATGAGCAGTTCTTC
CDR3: CASSFVGNEQFF

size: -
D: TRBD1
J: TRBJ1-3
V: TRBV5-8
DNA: TGTGCCAGCAGCTTAGGGCGGACAGGGGGAAACTCCTACTCTGGAAACACCATATATTTT
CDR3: CASSLGRTGGNSYSGNTIYF

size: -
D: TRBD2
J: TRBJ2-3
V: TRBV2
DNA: TGTGCCAGCAGCCGCCGGGACTACACCACAGATACGCAGTATTTT
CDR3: CASSRRDYTTDTQYF